These 30 T cell receptor beta chains were all obtained from the same sample, sequenced in a study of somatic mutations in cytotoxic T cells in rheumatoid arthritis. Sequencing was performed with immunoSEQ multiplex PCR; in TCRdb, only in-frame clones are kept and a portion is missing. The table has approximately 20,000 clones, about four fifths seen once; the top ten hold 9.5% to 12%. Sequencing was carried out using CD8+ T cells sorted from blood. The origin of the receptors is a man younger than 35 with rheumatoid arthritis.

V is TRBV28 and J is TRBJ2-7, with a possible D match to TRBD2 (6 bases). Germline CDR1 is MDHEN and CDR2 is SYDVKM. The CDR3 is made up of 12 amino acids. Trimming removed 3 bases at V and 6 bases at J, with 9 bases between. Written as DNA, the CDR3 is TGTGCCAGCAGTTTTAGGGGAGGCGAGCAGTACTTC. It is translated as CASSFRGGEQYF.

The gene calls are TRBV6-1 and TRBJ2-3; 11 nucleotides align to TRBD2. The CDR3 totals 16 residues. Germline V CDR1 and CDR2: MNHNS, SASEGT. With 2 bases clipped from V and 6 bases from J, the junction kept 7 bases outside the gene matches. The CDR3 region is CASSELAGGGGDTQYF. The DNA of the CDR3 is TGTGCCAGCAGTGAACTAGCGGGGGGTGGTGGGGATACGCAGTATTTT.

The table lists this clone with a count of one. This chain connects TRBV19 to TRBJ1-2, with TRBD1 matching 7 bases. The junction had 8 bases not matched to a gene; V was cut back by 2 bases and J by 5 bases. CDR1 is LNHDA, CDR2 SQIVND, per germline (reference sequence). The CDR3 has 15 amino acids. The CDR3 spells CASSIPPGQKYGYTF. CDR3 DNA sequence: TGTGCCAGTAGTATACCTCCGGGACAGAAGTATGGCTACACCTTC.

This chain links TRBV7-2 with TRBJ1-4; a possible D gene is TRBD1 (6 bases). V was cut by 0 bases and J by 5 bases, with 10 bases left in between. The germline CDR1 and CDR2 sequences are SGHTA and FQGNSA. The CDR3 has 15 amino acids. The CDR3 region is CASSLAGTRNEKLFF. CDR3 nucleotides: TGTGCCAGCAGCTTAGCCGGGACACGGAATGAAAAACTGTTTTTT.

J is TRBJ2-7 and V is TRBV4-2, with 9 bases identical to TRBD1. The junction had 6 bases not matched to a gene; V was cut back by 1 base and J by 5 bases. This CDR3 spans 15 amino acids. Germline CDR1 LGHNA, CDR2 YNFKEQ. DNA of the CDR3: TGTGCCAGCAGCCAAGTTGGACAGGGGCGTAACGAGCAGTACTTC. It yields the protein CASSQVGQGRNEQYF.

This rearrangement joins TRBV2 to TRBJ2-2; D remains ambiguous. Germline V gives CDR1 SNHLY, CDR2 FYNNEI. Deletions cut 8 bases from V and 6 bases from J, with 7 bases between. The CDR3 consists of 11 residues. The CDR3 nucleotides are TGTGCCAGCGTGTCGGCCGGGGAGCTGTTTTTT. Residues: CASVSAGELFF.

This clone occurred a few times. The chain is built from TRBV11-2 and TRBJ1-2, with TRBD1 matching 8 bases. This CDR3 is built from 13 residues. With 6 bases clipped from V and 4 bases from J, the junction kept 4 bases outside the gene matches. From germline, CDR1 is SGHAT and CDR2 FQNNGV. CDR3 nucleotide sequence: TGTGCCAGCAGTACCGGGACAGGCTATGGCTACACCTTC. It specifies CASSTGTGYGYTF.

This sequence joins TRBV15 and TRBJ1-4; D is unresolved. V gave up 1 base and J gave up 0 bases, with 9 bases separating them. The CDR3 is made up of 16 amino acids. Germline lookup yields CDR1 LNHNV and CDR2 YYDKDF (reference sequence). The CDR3 region is CATSRGFQTTNEKLFF. The CDR3 nucleotides are TGTGCCACCAGCAGAGGCTTTCAAACAACTAATGAAAAACTGTTTTTT.

V and J are TRBV4-2 and TRBJ2-1; 13 positions match TRBD2. Losses at the gene ends were 2 bases for V and 7 bases for J; bases not matched to a gene: 8. Germline V gene sequence: CDR1 LGHNA, CDR2 YNFKEQ. The CDR3 has 17 amino acids. This chain's CDR3 is CASSQTSGGAWGNEQFF. CDR3 bases: TGTGCCAGCAGCCAAACTAGCGGGGGGGCTTGGGGAAATGAGCAGTTCTTC.

The CDR3 DNA sequence: TGTGCCAGCAGCTTTGACAGCTATGGCTACACCTTC. Translated: CASSFDSYGYTF. The chain employs TRBV7-9 and TRBJ1-2; D perhaps matches TRBD1 (5 bases). CDR3 size: 12 residues. Deletions cut 3 bases from V and 4 bases from J, with 6 bases between. Germline values: CDR1 SEHNR, CDR2 FQNEAQ (reference sequence).

The chain recombines TRBV4-3 with TRBJ1-1, with TRBD1 as a possible D gene (5 bases). CDR1 is LGHNA, CDR2 YSLEER, per germline. Deletions cut 4 bases from V and 5 bases from J, with 11 bases between. The CDR3 length is 13 residues. In DNA form, the CDR3 reads TGCGCCAGCAGCCTCAGGGTTTTGACTGAAGCTTTCTTT. Its translation is CASSLRVLTEAFF.

The J gene is TRBJ1-1, the V gene TRBV6-5, with D unclear. Germline V gene lookup returns CDR1 MNHEY and CDR2 SVGAGI. Trimming cost V 7 bases and J 2 bases, with 11 bases left between them. This CDR3 is 13 amino acids long. The CDR3 sequence: CASTYRENTEAFF. DNA for the CDR3: TGTGCCAGCACCTACCGGGAAAACACTGAAGCTTTCTTT.

The chain joins TRBV7-9 to TRBJ1-1; 9 nucleotides match TRBD1. The CDR3 is 16 amino acids. With 4 bases clipped from V and 11 bases from J, the junction kept 17 bases outside the gene matches. CDR1 is SEHNR, CDR2 FQNEAQ, per germline (reference sequence). The DNA for the CDR3 is TGTGCCAGCAGCTCCATGTGGGACAGGGCTCTTCCTCTGGCTTTCTTT. This translates into CASSSMWDRALPLAFF.

J is TRBJ2-7 and V is TRBV30; D perhaps matches TRBD1 (6 bases). In germline, CDR1 is GTSNPN, CDR2 SVGIG (reference sequence). The CDR3 has 15 amino acids. Trimming removed 4 bases at V and 2 bases at J, with 18 bases between. This chain's CDR3 is CAWNEGGQTTYEQYF. The DNA of the CDR3 is TGTGCCTGGAATGAAGGGGGACAAACAACCTACGAGCAGTACTTC.

The CDR3 is CATSRTAWTGHGYTF. In nucleotides, the CDR3 is TGTGCCACCAGCAGAACGGCGTGGACAGGGCATGGCTACACCTTC. The chain couples TRBV15 to TRBJ1-2; TRBD1 matches 8 bases. The trim removed 2 bases at V and 6 bases at J, leaving 8 bases unmatched. Germline V gene lookup returns CDR1 LNHNV and CDR2 YYDKDF (reference sequence). The CDR3 contains 15 residues. Together with reference TRBV15 and TRBJ1-2, the CDR3 gives the full variable domain: DAMVIQNPRYQVTQFGKPVTLSCSQTLNHNVMYWYQQKSSQAPKLLFHYYDKDFNNEADTPDNFQSRRPNTSFCFLDIRSPGLGDTAMYLCATSRTAWTGHGYTFGSGTRLTVV.

The CDR3 nucleotides read TGTGCCAGCAGCCGGACAGGGTTCGGGAACATTCAGTACTTC. This codes for CASSRTGFGNIQYF. V is TRBV5-4 and J is TRBJ2-4, with 8 bases identical to TRBD1. The CDR3 has 14 amino acids. J lost 7 bases, V lost 4 bases, and 7 bases had no gene match. Per germline, CDR1 SGHNT and CDR2 YYREEE (reference sequence).

The V call is TRBV30, the J call TRBJ2-2; 10 bases line up with TRBD2. CDR1 and CDR2 from the germline V gene are GTSNPN and SVGIG (reference sequence). After removal of 5 bases from V and 0 bases from J, the junction contained 6 bases not matched to a gene. The CDR3 is 16 amino acids. The CDR3 DNA is TGTGCCTGGGGAGGACTAGCGGATACGAACACCGGGGAGCTGTTTTTT. This codes for CAWGGLADTNTGELFF.

This rearrangement joins TRBV11-2 to TRBJ2-7; perhaps TRBD2 as D (6 bases). Germline lookup yields CDR1 SGHAT and CDR2 FQNNGV. The V and J ends lost 1 base and 2 bases respectively, with 15 bases between them. The CDR3 runs 16 residues. CDR3 loop: CASSLVVGGQTYEQYF. In DNA, the CDR3 is TGTGCCAGCAGCTTAGTCGTGGGGGGTCAGACCTACGAGCAGTACTTC.

V gene TRBV9 combines with J gene TRBJ1-2; D not resolved. The CDR3 spans 11 residues. The germline V and J ends were trimmed by 0 bases and 11 bases, with 8 bases remaining between them. Germline CDR1 is SGDLS and CDR2 is YYNGEE. CDR3 region: CASSVGVRYTF. As DNA, the CDR3 is TGTGCCAGCAGCGTAGGCGTTAGGTACACCTTC.

This rearrangement joins TRBV7-6 to TRBJ1-4; D gene ambiguous. The CDR3 loop spans 15 amino acids. The germline V gene encodes CDR1 SGHVS and CDR2 FNYEAQ. The ends were cut back, 5 bases at V and 0 bases at J, with 10 bases in the middle. The CDR3 sequence is CASSRKSATNEKLFF. The CDR3 DNA follows: TGTGCCAGCAGCCGTAAGAGTGCAACTAATGAAAAACTGTTTTTT.

The chain is built from TRBV19 and TRBJ1-5; D may be TRBD1 (5 bases). This CDR3 has 14 residues. V lost 3 bases, J lost 6 bases, and 12 bases lay in between. CDR1 and CDR2 from the germline V gene are LNHDA and SQIVND (reference sequence). The CDR3 DNA follows: TGTGCCAGTAGTATCTTCAGCGGGGGTCAGCCCCAGCATTTT. Translating it yields CASSIFSGGQPQHF.

V gene TRBV2 combines with J gene TRBJ2-7; D is perhaps TRBD1 (6 bases). This CDR3 is built from 14 residues. Trimming left V 6 bases short and J 5 bases short, with 17 bases between. Per germline, CDR1 SNHLY and CDR2 FYNNEI. CDR3 sequence: CASREYLQGHEQYF. CDR3 in DNA: TGTGCCAGCAGAGAGTACCTACAGGGCCACGAGCAGTACTTC.

The chain joins TRBV10-3 to TRBJ2-2, with 8 bases aligning to TRBD2. The CDR3 runs 15 residues. V lost 11 bases and J lost 4; bases outside the gene matches: 12. Germline CDR1 reads ENHRY; CDR2 reads SYGVKD. CDR3 residues: CASTAGALGTGELFF. CDR3 bases: TGTGCCTCGACAGCGGGGGCGCTGGGCACCGGGGAGCTGTTTTTT.

The count of this clone is one. The chain uses TRBV6-5 and TRBJ2-5; 7 bases agree with TRBD1. The DNA matches TRBJ2-7 better at its end, which makes the J call doubtful. This CDR3 contains 15 residues. Germline CDR1 is MNHEY and CDR2 is SVGAGI. The CDR3 here is CASRRGGEPTYEQYF. The CDR3 nucleotides are TGTGCCAGCAGAAGAGGGGGCGAACCTACCTACGAGCAGTACTTC.

This rearrangement joins TRBV30 to TRBJ2-1, with D perhaps TRBD1 or TRBD2 (5 bases each). Germline V lookup: CDR1 GTSNPN, CDR2 SVGIG (reference sequence). The CDR3 is 12 amino acids. Trimming removed 5 bases from V and 8 bases from J, with 13 bases in between. In DNA form, the CDR3 reads TGTGCCTGGGGGGACCAAGATGATGAGCAGTTCTTC. Amino acids: CAWGDQDDEQFF.

This rearrangement joins TRBV4-2 to TRBJ2-7, with D possibly being TRBD1 (5 bases). The CDR3 is 16 amino acids. The germline gives CDR1 LGHNA, CDR2 YNFKEQ. Trimming removed 0 bases at V and 0 bases at J, with 12 bases between. Written as DNA, the CDR3 is TGTGCCAGCAGCCAAGAAATGGGTCAGGGCTCCTACGAGCAGTACTTC. As protein: CASSQEMGQGSYEQYF.

This chain connects TRBV7-9 to TRBJ1-5; D ambiguous. This CDR3 is built from 16 residues. V was clipped by 0 bases and J by 0 bases, with 9 bases between them. Germline CDR1 is SEHNR and CDR2 is FQNEAQ (reference sequence). In nucleotides, the CDR3 is TGTGCCAGCAGCTTAGCTTCGGCCAATAGCAATCAGCCCCAGCATTTT. Amino acids: CASSLASANSNQPQHF. Full variable domain (remainder filled in from reference TRBV7-9 and TRBJ1-5): DTGVSQNPRHKITKRGQNVTFRCDPISEHNRLYWYRQTLGQGPEFLTYFQNEAQLEKSRLLSDRFSAERPKGSFSTLEIQRTEQGDSAMYLCASSLASANSNQPQHFGDGTRLSIL.

The V call is TRBV28, the J call TRBJ2-1, with D perhaps TRBD1 (6 bases). CDR3 length equals 17 residues. Trimming took 2 bases from V and 0 from J, leaving 14 bases between them. Looked up from germline, CDR1 is MDHEN and CDR2 is SYDVKM. CDR3 loop: CASSLGLQGFSYNEQFF. The CDR3 DNA reads as TGTGCCAGCAGTTTAGGGCTACAGGGATTCTCCTACAATGAGCAGTTCTTC.

The J gene is TRBJ2-7, the V gene TRBV28; 9 bases line up with TRBD1. The CDR3 contains 14 residues. The trim removed 5 bases at V and 0 bases at J, leaving 2 bases unmatched. CDR1 is MDHEN and CDR2 is SYDVKM in the germline V gene. Here the CDR3 reads CASSGTGRSYEQYF. The CDR3 DNA reads TGTGCCAGCAGTGGGACAGGGCGCTCCTACGAGCAGTACTTC.

This rearrangement joins TRBV28 to TRBJ1-1; 10 bases are a match to TRBD1. Germline V lookup: CDR1 MDHEN, CDR2 SYDVKM. Losses at the gene ends were 6 bases for V and 1 base for J; bases not matched to a gene: 5. The length of the CDR3 is 15 residues. CDR3 amino acids: CASSVDRGGNTEAFF. The CDR3 bases are TGTGCCAGCAGCGTGGACAGGGGGGGGAACACTGAAGCTTTCTTT.